What follows is one T cell receptor (beta chain) and its context. These data originate in a study of glioma-infiltrating T cells. With V trimmed by 4 bases and J by 8 bases, 9 bases remained unmatched. The length of the CDR3 is 14 residues. Germline CDR1 reads LNHNV; CDR2 reads YYDKDF (reference sequence). The iRepertoire nested amplicon-rescue multiplex PCR amplified TCR alpha and beta CDR3s from RNA. Using its own MiXCR run on the multiplex PCR reads, TCRdb lists one record per CDR3 protein. The data show approximately 3,200 distinct CDR3 sequences, more than 40% seen once. What was sequenced was glioma tissue, nonneoplastic brain tissue, or PBMCs (not recorded which). The V gene is TRBV15, the J gene TRBJ2-5, with 8 bases matching TRBD2. This clonotype was obtained from a human donor with low-grade glioma or glioblastoma, undergoing nonglioma brain surgery, or in good health (not recorded which). The DNA of the CDR3 is TGTGCCACCAGCACCGGGGGGGATTCAGAAACCCAGTACTTC. Protein sequence: CATSTGGDSETQYF.